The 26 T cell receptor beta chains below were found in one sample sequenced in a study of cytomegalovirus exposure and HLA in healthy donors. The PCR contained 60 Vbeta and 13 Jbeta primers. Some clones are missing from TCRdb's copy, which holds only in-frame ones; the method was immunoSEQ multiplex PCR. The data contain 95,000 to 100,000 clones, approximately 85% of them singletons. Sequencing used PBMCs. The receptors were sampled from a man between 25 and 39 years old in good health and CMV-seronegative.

CDR3 DNA: TGTGCCAGCAGCGTAGGGGACTCCGATACGCAGTATTTT. This codes for CASSVGDSDTQYF. The chain links TRBV9 to TRBJ2-3, with a possible D match to TRBD2 (6 bases). CDR3 length: 13 amino acids. Germline CDR1 reads SGDLS; CDR2 reads YYNGEE. Trimming took off 0 bases at V and 6 bases at J, with 8 bases between the two ends.

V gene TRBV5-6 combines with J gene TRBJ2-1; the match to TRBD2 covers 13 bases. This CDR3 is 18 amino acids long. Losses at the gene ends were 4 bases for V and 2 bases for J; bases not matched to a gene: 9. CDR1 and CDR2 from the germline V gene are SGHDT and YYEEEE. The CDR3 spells CASSLGLAGHVTYNEQFF. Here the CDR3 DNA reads TGTGCCAGCAGCCTGGGACTAGCGGGACATGTGACCTACAATGAGCAGTTCTTC.

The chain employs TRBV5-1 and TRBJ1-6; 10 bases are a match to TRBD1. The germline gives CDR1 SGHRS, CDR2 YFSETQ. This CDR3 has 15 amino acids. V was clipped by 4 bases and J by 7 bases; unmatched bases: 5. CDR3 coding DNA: TGCGCCAGCAGCGGCGGACAGGGGGGGAATTCACCCCTCCACTTT. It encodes CASSGGQGGNSPLHF.

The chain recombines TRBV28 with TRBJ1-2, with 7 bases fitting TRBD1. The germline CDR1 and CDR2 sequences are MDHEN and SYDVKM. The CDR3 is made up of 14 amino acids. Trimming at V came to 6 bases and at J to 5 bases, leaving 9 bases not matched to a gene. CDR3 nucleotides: TGTGCCAGCAGGGAACAGGGGTTGTGGTATGGCTACACCTTC. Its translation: CASREQGLWYGYTF.

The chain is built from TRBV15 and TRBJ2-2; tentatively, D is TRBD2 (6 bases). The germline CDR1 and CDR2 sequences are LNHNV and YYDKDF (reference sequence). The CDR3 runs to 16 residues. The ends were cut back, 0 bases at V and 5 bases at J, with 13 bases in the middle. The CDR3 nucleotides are TGTGCCACCAGCAGAGAGGGACTTGCCGGGACCGGGGAGCTGTTTTTT. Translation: CATSREGLAGTGELFF.

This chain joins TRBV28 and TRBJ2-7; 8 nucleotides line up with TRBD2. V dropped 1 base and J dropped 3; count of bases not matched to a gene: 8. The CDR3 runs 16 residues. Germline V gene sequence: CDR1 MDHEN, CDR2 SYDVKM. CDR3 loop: CASSLLLAALSYEQYF. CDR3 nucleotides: TGTGCCAGCAGTTTATTACTAGCGGCTCTTAGCTACGAGCAGTACTTC.

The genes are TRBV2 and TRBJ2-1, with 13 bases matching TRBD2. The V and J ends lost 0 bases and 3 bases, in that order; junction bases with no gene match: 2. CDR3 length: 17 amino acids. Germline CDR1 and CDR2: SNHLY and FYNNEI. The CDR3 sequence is CASSEAGTSGVYNEQFF. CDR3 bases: TGTGCCAGCAGTGAAGCGGGGACTAGCGGGGTCTACAATGAGCAGTTCTTC.

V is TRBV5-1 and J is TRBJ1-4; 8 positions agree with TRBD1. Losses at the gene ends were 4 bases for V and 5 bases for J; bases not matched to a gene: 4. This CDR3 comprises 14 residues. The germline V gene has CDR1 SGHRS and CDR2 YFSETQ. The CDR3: CASSRDRGNEKLFF. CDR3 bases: TGCGCCAGCAGCCGTGACAGGGGAAATGAAAAACTGTTTTTT.

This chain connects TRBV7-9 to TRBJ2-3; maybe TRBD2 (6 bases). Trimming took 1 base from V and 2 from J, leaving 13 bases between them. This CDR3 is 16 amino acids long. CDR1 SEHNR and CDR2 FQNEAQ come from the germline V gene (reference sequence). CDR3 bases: TGTGCCAGCAGCTTAGATGGGGGGTTCCACACAGATACGCAGTATTTT. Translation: CASSLDGGFHTDTQYF.

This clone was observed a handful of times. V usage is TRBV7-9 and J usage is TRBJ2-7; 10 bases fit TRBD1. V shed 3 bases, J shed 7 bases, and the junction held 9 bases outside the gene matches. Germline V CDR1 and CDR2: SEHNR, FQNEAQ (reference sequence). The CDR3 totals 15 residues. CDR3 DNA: TGTGCCAGCAGCTTCGACCTGACAGGGGGCGAAGAGCAGTACTTC. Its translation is CASSFDLTGGEEQYF.

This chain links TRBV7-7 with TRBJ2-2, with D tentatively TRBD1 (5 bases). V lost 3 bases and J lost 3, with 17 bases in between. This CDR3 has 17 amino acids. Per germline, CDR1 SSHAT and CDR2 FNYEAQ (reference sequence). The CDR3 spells CASSFVGSGSDTGELFF. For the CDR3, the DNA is TGTGCCAGCAGCTTTGTCGGTTCAGGGTCGGACACCGGGGAGCTGTTTTTT.

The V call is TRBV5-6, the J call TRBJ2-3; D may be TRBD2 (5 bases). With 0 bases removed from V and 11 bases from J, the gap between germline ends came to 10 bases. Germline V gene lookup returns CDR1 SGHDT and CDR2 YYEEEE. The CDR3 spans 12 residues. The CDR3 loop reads CASSLGRGEQYF. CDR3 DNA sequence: TGTGCCAGCAGCTTGGGACGGGGAGAGCAGTATTTT.

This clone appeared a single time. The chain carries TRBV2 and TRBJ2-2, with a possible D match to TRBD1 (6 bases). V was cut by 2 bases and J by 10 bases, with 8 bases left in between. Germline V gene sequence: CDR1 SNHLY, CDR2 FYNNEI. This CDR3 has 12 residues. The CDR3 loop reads CASSEQGPELFF. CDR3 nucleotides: TGTGCCAGCAGTGAACAGGGGCCGGAGCTGTTTTTT.

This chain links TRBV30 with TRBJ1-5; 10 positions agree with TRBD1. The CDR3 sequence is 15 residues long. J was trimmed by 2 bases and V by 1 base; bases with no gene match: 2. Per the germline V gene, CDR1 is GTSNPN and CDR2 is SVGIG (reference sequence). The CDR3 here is CAWSAGTGGNQPQHF. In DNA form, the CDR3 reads TGTGCCTGGAGTGCCGGGACAGGGGGCAATCAGCCCCAGCATTTT. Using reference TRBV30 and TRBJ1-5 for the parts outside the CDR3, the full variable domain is SQTIHQWPATLVQPVGSPLSLECTVEGTSNPNLYWYRQAAGRGLQLLFYSVGIGQISSEVPQNLSASRPQDRQFILSSKKLLLSDSGFYLCAWSAGTGGNQPQHFGDGTRLSIL.

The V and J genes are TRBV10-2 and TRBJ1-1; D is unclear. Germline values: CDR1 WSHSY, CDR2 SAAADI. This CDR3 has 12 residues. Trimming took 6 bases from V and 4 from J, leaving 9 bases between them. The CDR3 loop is CASREEFTEAFF. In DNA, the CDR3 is TGCGCCAGCAGAGAAGAGTTCACTGAAGCTTTCTTT.

As DNA, the CDR3 is TGTGCCACCAGCATACCGGGACAGGGGGCACGAGACGGCTACACCTTC. Amino acids: CATSIPGQGARDGYTF. V gene TRBV15 combines with J gene TRBJ1-2; 12 bases map to TRBD1. Germline lookup yields CDR1 LNHNV and CDR2 YYDKDF (reference sequence). V lost 4 bases to trimming and J lost 8 bases; unmatched junction nucleotides: 11. This CDR3 is built from 16 residues.

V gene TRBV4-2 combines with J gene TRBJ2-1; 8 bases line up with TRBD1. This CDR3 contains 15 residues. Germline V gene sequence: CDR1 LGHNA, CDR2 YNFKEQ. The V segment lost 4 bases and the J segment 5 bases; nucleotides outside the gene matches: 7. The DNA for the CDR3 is TGTGCCAGCAGCCCCACCAGGGGGCGGGACAATGAGCAGTTCTTC. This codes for CASSPTRGRDNEQFF.

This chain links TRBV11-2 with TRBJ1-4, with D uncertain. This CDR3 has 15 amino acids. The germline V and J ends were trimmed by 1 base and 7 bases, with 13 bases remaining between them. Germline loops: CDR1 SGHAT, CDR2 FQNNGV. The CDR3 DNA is TGTGCCAGCAGCTTAGGAGGGAAGGGTGGTGAAAAACTGTTTTTT. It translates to CASSLGGKGGEKLFF.

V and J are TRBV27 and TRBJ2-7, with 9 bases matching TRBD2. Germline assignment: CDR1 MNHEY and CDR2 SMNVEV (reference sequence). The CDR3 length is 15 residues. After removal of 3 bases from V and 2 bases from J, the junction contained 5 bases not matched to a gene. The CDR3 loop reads CASSFLREGTYEQYF. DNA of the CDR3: TGTGCCAGCAGTTTTCTGCGGGAGGGCACCTACGAGCAGTACTTC.

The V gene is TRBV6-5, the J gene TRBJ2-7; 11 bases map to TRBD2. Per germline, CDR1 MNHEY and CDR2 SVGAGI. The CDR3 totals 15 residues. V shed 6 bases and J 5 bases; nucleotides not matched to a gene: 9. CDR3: CASRLAGDQLHEQYF. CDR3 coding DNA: TGTGCCAGCAGACTAGCGGGAGATCAGCTCCACGAGCAGTACTTC.

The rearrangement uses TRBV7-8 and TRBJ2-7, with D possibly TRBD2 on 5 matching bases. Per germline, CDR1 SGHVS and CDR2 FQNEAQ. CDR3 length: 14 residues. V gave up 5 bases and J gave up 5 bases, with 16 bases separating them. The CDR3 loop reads CASSPRAGPHEQYF. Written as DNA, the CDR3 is TGTGCCAGCAGCCCCCGGGCGGGCCCCCACGAGCAGTACTTC.

The CDR3 DNA reads TGCGCCAGCAGCCAGCCCGGAGCGGGAGGGCCGAGGGAGCAGTACTTC. Amino acid sequence: CASSQPGAGGPREQYF. The chain joins TRBV4-1 to TRBJ2-7; 10 bases are a match to TRBD2. CDR3 length equals 16 residues. V shed 3 bases, J shed 7 bases, and the junction held 12 bases outside the gene matches. CDR1 is MGHRA and CDR2 is YSYEKL in the germline V gene.

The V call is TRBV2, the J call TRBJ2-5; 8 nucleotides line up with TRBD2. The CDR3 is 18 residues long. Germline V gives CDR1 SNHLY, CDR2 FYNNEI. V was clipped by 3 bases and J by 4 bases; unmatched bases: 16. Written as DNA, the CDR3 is TGTGCCAGCAGTGACACCGACAATCTAGCGGGCTCTACAGAGACCCAGTACTTC. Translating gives CASSDTDNLAGSTETQYF.

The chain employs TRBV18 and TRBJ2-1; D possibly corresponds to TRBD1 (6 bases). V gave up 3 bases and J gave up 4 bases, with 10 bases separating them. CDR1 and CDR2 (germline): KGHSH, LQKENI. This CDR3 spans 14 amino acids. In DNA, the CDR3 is TGTGCCAGCTCACCTCAACAGGGATACAATGAGCAGTTCTTC. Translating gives CASSPQQGYNEQFF.

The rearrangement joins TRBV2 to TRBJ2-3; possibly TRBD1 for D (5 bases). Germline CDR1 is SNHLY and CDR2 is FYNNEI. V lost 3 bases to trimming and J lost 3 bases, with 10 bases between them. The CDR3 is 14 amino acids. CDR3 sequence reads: CASSDQGVTDTQYF. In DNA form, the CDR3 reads TGTGCCAGCAGTGACCAAGGGGTGACAGATACGCAGTATTTT.

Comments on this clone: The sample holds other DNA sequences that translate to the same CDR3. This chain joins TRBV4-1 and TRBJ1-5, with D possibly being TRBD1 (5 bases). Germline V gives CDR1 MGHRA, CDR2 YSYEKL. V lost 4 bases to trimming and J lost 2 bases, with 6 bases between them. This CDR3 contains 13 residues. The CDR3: CASSPGGNQPQHF. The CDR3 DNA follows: TGCGCCAGCAGCCCGGGGGGCAATCAGCCCCAGCATTTT.